This section outlines one TCR beta chain sequence together with its context. TCR beta CDR3 region amplification was performed from RNA transcripts. HTBI primers were used for first-round RT-PCR of the TCR CDR3. TCRdb passed the multiplex PCR reads through MiXCR, listing each CDR3 protein once. This table holds 450,000 to 700,000 distinct CDR3 sequences, 46% found once. This specimen belongs to a study of T cells in Graves' hyperthyroidism and ophthalmopathy. Germline V gene data show CDR1 as MNHEY and CDR2 as SVGAGI. Trimming took 6 bases from V and 2 from J; bases not matched to a gene: 8. CDR3 length: 15 amino acids.

This TCR was recovered from a woman between 18 and 29 years old with Graves' hyperthyroidism. The sequenced sample was peripheral blood or thyroid tissue (not recorded which). This chain joins TRBV6-5 and TRBJ2-5, with 8 bases fitting TRBD1. In nucleotides, the CDR3 is TGTGCCAGCAGAGACTTGGACAGGGATCAAGAGACCCAGTACTTC. It is translated as CASRDLDRDQETQYF.